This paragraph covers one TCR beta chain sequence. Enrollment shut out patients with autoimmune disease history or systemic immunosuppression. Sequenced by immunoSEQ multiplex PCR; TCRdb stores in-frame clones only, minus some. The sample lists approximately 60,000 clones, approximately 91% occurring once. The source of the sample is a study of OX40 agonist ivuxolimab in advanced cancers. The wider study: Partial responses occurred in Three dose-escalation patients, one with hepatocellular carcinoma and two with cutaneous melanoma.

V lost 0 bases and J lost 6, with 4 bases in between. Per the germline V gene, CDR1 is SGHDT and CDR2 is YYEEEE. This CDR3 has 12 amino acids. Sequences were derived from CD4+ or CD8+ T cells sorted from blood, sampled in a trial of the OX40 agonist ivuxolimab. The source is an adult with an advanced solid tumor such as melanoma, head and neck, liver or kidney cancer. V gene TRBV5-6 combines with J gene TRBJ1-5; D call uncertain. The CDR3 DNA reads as TGTGCCAGCAGCTTGGTTGGTCAGCCCCAGCATTTT. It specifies CASSLVGQPQHF.